The 31 T cell receptor beta chains in this list originate from one sample, sequenced in a study of blood T cell repertoires in COVID-19. Some clones are missing from TCRdb's copy, which holds only in-frame ones; the method was immunoSEQ multiplex PCR. The sample shows 200,000 to 300,000 clones, more than 75% of them seen only once. The material sequenced was PBMCs or T cells enriched from blood (not recorded which). The receptors shown here come from a woman aged 40-49 years with acute COVID-19.

The rearrangement links TRBV5-1 to TRBJ2-1, with TRBD1 matching over 11 bases. The CDR3 length is 15 residues. The J segment lost 5 bases and the V segment lost 3 bases, leaving 4 bases of the junction unmatched. Germline CDR1 reads SGHRS; CDR2 reads YFSETQ. The CDR3 bases are TGCGCCAGCAGCTCGGGACAGGGGGATGACAATGAGCAGTTCTTC. This codes for CASSSGQGDDNEQFF.

The CDR3 DNA sequence: TGTGCCAGCAGCAGACTAGGGGGGGGTGGCTACACCTTC. Amino acids: CASSRLGGGGYTF. The rearrangement uses TRBV27 and TRBJ1-2, with D tentatively TRBD1 (6 bases). V lost 6 bases to trimming and J lost 7 bases, with 15 bases between them. The CDR3 length is 13 residues. Germline CDR1 and CDR2: MNHEY and SMNVEV (reference sequence).

This rearrangement joins TRBV11-3 to TRBJ1-2; a weak D match, TRBD1 (5 bases). Germline lookup yields CDR1 SGHNT and CDR2 YENEEA. The CDR3 has 12 residues. With 5 bases removed from V and 5 bases from J, the gap between germline ends came to 9 bases. The DNA for the CDR3 is TGTGCCAGCAGCCCGGGGGGGTATGGCTACACCTTC. Encoded protein: CASSPGGYGYTF.

This chain joins TRBV18 and TRBJ2-2, with TRBD2 matching 8 bases. The CDR3 consists of 16 residues. Germline CDR1 and CDR2: KGHSH and LQKENI. J was trimmed by 7 bases and V by 0 bases; bases with no gene match: 7. The CDR3 loop is CASSPPSGKADGELFF. For the CDR3, the DNA is TGTGCCAGCTCACCACCTAGCGGGAAGGCGGACGGGGAGCTGTTTTTT.

This clone was seen only a few times. This chain joins TRBV11-1 and TRBJ2-3, with D perhaps TRBD1 (5 bases). This CDR3 spans 15 amino acids. CDR1 and CDR2 (germline): SGHAT, FQDESV (reference sequence). The V end was cut by 5 bases, the J end by 3 bases, with 15 bases between. The CDR3 DNA sequence: TGTGCCAGCAGCATAGGAGCAGGGCCGACAGATACGCAGTATTTT. The encoded protein is CASSIGAGPTDTQYF.

This sequence joins TRBV12-3 or TRBV12-4 and TRBJ2-2, with 7 positions matching TRBD2. The junction had 4 bases not matched to a gene; V was cut back by 6 bases and J by 6 bases. CDR3 length: 13 amino acids. The CDR3 region is CASSPGGAGELFF. The CDR3 bases are TGTGCCAGCAGCCCGGGGGGTGCCGGGGAGCTGTTTTTT.

The chain is built from TRBV24-1 and TRBJ1-2; D call uncertain. This CDR3 spans 15 amino acids. V lost 4 bases to trimming and J lost 4 bases, with 15 bases between them. CDR1 KGHDR and CDR2 SFDVKD come from the germline V gene. Here the CDR3 reads CATSEPGNEGYGYTF. The CDR3 nucleotides are TGTGCCACCAGTGAACCCGGGAACGAGGGCTATGGCTACACCTTC.

CDR3 protein: CASSSGLAGEVGTDTQYF. The CDR3 DNA is TGTGCCAGCAGCTCCGGACTAGCGGGAGAGGTTGGCACAGATACGCAGTATTTT. The gene calls are TRBV7-3 and TRBJ2-3, with 13 positions matching TRBD2. Unmatched junction bases numbered 8, after V lost 4 bases and J lost 1 base. Germline V gene lookup returns CDR1 SGHTA and CDR2 FQGTGA. The CDR3 runs 18 residues.

The chain couples TRBV14 to TRBJ1-2; D gene ambiguous. V lost 1 base to trimming and J lost 7 bases, with 13 bases between them. This CDR3 is built from 14 residues. Germline V CDR1 and CDR2: SGHDN, FVKESK. CDR3 sequence reads: CASSQVGRGFGYTF. In nucleotides, the CDR3 is TGTGCCAGCAGCCAAGTTGGGCGGGGATTTGGCTACACCTTC. Full variable domain (outside the CDR3, taken from reference TRBV14 and TRBJ1-2): EAGVTQFPSHSVIEKGQTVTLRCDPISGHDNLYWYRRVMGKEIKFLLHFVKESKQDESGMPNNRFLAERTGGTYSTLKVQPAELEDSGVYFCASSQVGRGFGYTFGSGTRLTVV.

The chain is built from TRBV28 and TRBJ1-6; D not certain. The CDR3 totals 13 residues. V dropped 4 bases and J dropped 9 bases, with 10 bases sitting between them. Germline CDR1 and CDR2: MDHEN and SYDVKM. The CDR3 DNA is TGTGCCAGCAGTTCGACTTTTCGTTCACCCCTCCACTTT. It translates to CASSSTFRSPLHF.

V gene TRBV7-8 combines with J gene TRBJ1-2; D perhaps matches TRBD1 (6 bases). The CDR3 is 13 amino acids. The germline V and J ends were trimmed by 3 bases and 6 bases, with 11 bases remaining between them. The germline V gene has CDR1 SGHVS and CDR2 FQNEAQ. CDR3 sequence: CASSFTGSNGYTF. The CDR3 nucleotides are TGTGCCAGCAGCTTCACAGGGTCGAATGGCTACACCTTC. Combining the CDR3 with reference TRBV7-8 and TRBJ1-2 gives the whole variable domain GAGVSQSPRYKVAKRGQDVALRCDPISGHVSLFWYQQALGQGPEFLTYFQNEAQLDKSGLPSDRFFAERPEGSVSTLKIQRTQQEDSAVYLCASSFTGSNGYTFGSGTRLTVV.

The genes are TRBV6-6 and TRBJ2-7; D unresolved. Looked up from germline, CDR1 is MNHNY and CDR2 is SVGAGI (reference sequence). The CDR3 runs to 14 residues. Trimming shortened V by 4 bases and J by 0 bases, and 10 bases separated the two germline ends. This CDR3 reads CASSSGLSSYEQYF. The CDR3 coding sequence is TGTGCCAGCAGTTCGGGTCTCTCCTCCTACGAGCAGTACTTC.

This chain joins TRBV5-1 and TRBJ2-6; possible D gene TRBD2, 6 bases. V was cut by 0 bases and J by 0 bases, with 10 bases left in between. The germline V gene encodes CDR1 SGHRS and CDR2 YFSETQ. The CDR3 sequence is 17 residues long. The CDR3 spells CASSLVLGGSGANVLTF. Written as DNA, the CDR3 is TGCGCCAGCAGCTTGGTTTTGGGGGGCTCTGGGGCCAACGTCCTGACTTTC. The full variable domain, in which reference TRBV5-1 and TRBJ2-6 provide the parts outside the CDR3, is KAGVTQTPRYLIKTRGQQVTLSCSPISGHRSVSWYQQTPGQGLQFLFEYFSETQRNKGNFPGRFSGRQFSNSRSEMNVSTLELGDSALYLCASSLVLGGSGANVLTFGAGSRLTVL.

J is TRBJ2-7 and V is TRBV9; 8 positions match TRBD2. V shed 0 bases and J 5 bases; nucleotides not matched to a gene: 16. The CDR3 extends over 18 amino acids. Per the germline V gene, CDR1 is SGDLS and CDR2 is YYNGEE. CDR3 sequence (DNA): TGTGCCAGCAGCGTAGACCCAAGGTCGCGGGGGGATTACAACGAGCAGTACTTC. Amino acid sequence: CASSVDPRSRGDYNEQYF. Using reference TRBV9 and TRBJ2-7 for the parts outside the CDR3, the full variable domain is DSGVTQTPKHLITATGQRVTLRCSPRSGDLSVYWYQQSLDQGLQFLIQYYNGEERAKGNILERFSAQQFPDLHSELNLSSLELGDSALYFCASSVDPRSRGDYNEQYFGPGTRLTVT.

The chain uses TRBV5-1 and TRBJ2-1; 14 bases agree with TRBD2. CDR1 is SGHRS, CDR2 YFSETQ, per germline. V trimming: 4 bases; J trimming: 10 bases; junction bases outside the gene matches: 19. The CDR3 is 19 amino acids. The CDR3 loop reads CASSQRLAGGPRVPIEQFF. The CDR3 DNA reads TGCGCCAGCAGCCAGAGACTAGCGGGAGGGCCTCGGGTACCAATAGAGCAGTTCTTC.

The chain couples TRBV21-1 to TRBJ2-4; the table names TRBD2, a call not compared with the DNA. TRBV21-1 is annotated as a pseudogene. CDR3 length equals 14 residues. This CDR3 is CASQARFAKNIQYF. The DNA for the CDR3 is TGTGCCAGTCAAGCCCGGTTCGCCAAAAACATTCAGTACTTC.

The chain couples TRBV6-5 to TRBJ1-2, with a possible D match to TRBD1 (5 bases). Germline CDR1 reads MNHEY; CDR2 reads SVGAGI. The length of the CDR3 is 13 residues. Trimming took 5 bases from V and 4 from J, leaving 11 bases between them. CDR3 nucleotide sequence: TGTGCCAGCAGTCCGACCCAGGGCTATGGCTACACCTTC. Translated: CASSPTQGYGYTF.

This clone was counted once. V is TRBV19 and J is TRBJ1-3; D might be TRBD1 (5 bases). This CDR3 region has 15 residues. Germline values: CDR1 LNHDA, CDR2 SQIVND (reference sequence). Trimming shortened V by 10 bases and J by 3 bases, and 19 bases separated the two germline ends. The CDR3 protein is CATHHPRGYGNTIYF. The DNA for the CDR3 is TGTGCCACCCATCATCCCCGGGGGTATGGAAACACCATATATTTT.

The sample holds one count of this clone. CDR3 DNA sequence: TGTGCCAGCAGTTTGGGAGGGGGAGCATACGAGCAGTACTTC. This gives the protein CASSLGGGAYEQYF. The chain combines TRBV27 with TRBJ2-7; perhaps TRBD2 as D (7 bases). The CDR3 contains 14 residues. Germline-derived CDR1 and CDR2 are MNHEY and SMNVEV (reference sequence). The V gene lost 3 bases and the J gene lost 4 bases, with 13 bases spanning the gap.

The chain is built from TRBV29-1 and TRBJ2-5; 8 nucleotides align to TRBD1. The CDR3 covers 15 residues. Germline V lookup: CDR1 SQVTM, CDR2 ANQGSEA. Trimming at V came to 4 bases and at J to 5 bases, leaving 12 bases not matched to a gene. Here the CDR3 reads CSVGLTSGGGETQYF. CDR3 nucleotide sequence: TGCAGCGTTGGTCTCACATCAGGGGGCGGCGAGACCCAGTACTTC.

This chain connects TRBV7-9 to TRBJ1-3; 8 nucleotides align to TRBD1. V lost 5 bases to trimming and J lost 3 bases; unmatched junction nucleotides: 9. The CDR3 is 16 amino acids. Germline assignment: CDR1 SEHNR and CDR2 FQNEAQ (reference sequence). CDR3 amino acids: CASSIPGQANGNTIYF. As DNA, the CDR3 is TGTGCCAGCAGCATTCCGGGACAGGCCAATGGAAACACCATATATTTT.

The chain is built from TRBV20-1 and TRBJ1-2, with D unclear. The CDR3 loop spans 11 amino acids. Germline loops: CDR1 DFQATT, CDR2 SNEGSKA (reference sequence). V lost 0 bases to trimming and J lost 7 bases, with 6 bases between them. The CDR3 coding sequence is TGCAGTGCTAGAGATTATCCTGGCTACACCTTC. It yields the protein CSARDYPGYTF.

The DNA of the CDR3 is TGTGCCAGCAGCTTATCGGGTGACTCTATGAACACTGAAGCTTTCTTT. Its translation: CASSLSGDSMNTEAFF. The chain combines TRBV13 with TRBJ1-1; D is uncertain. Per the germline V gene, CDR1 is PRHDT and CDR2 is FYEKMQ (reference sequence). With 2 bases removed from V and 0 bases from J, the gap between germline ends came to 13 bases. The CDR3 covers 16 residues.

This rearrangement joins TRBV14 to TRBJ2-7, with a weak D call TRBD1 (6 bases). The V gene's germline CDR1 is SGHDN and CDR2 FVKESK. The CDR3 covers 13 residues. The V end was cut by 4 bases, the J end by 2 bases, with 9 bases between. For the CDR3, the DNA is TGTGCCAGCAGCCCGACAGGAACCTACGAGCAGTACTTC. Its protein is CASSPTGTYEQYF.

This chain uses TRBV21-1 with TRBJ2-7; TRBD2 is the table's D call and was not checked against the DNA. TRBV21-1 counts as a pseudogene. CDR3 length equals 20 residues. CDR3 residues: CASSKRAGTSGRAPIYEQYF. CDR3 nucleotides: TGTGCCAGCAGCAAAAGGGCCGGGACTAGCGGGAGGGCCCCGATCTACGAGCAGTACTTC.

The rearrangement links TRBV2 to TRBJ1-6; 7 positions match TRBD1. This CDR3 comprises 16 residues. V lost 1 base to trimming and J lost 4 bases; unmatched junction nucleotides: 4. Per the germline V gene, CDR1 is SNHLY and CDR2 is FYNNEI. The CDR3 DNA is TGTGCCAGCAGTGAAGTCGGGACAGCGTATAATTCACCCCTCCACTTT. This encodes CASSEVGTAYNSPLHF.

The V gene is TRBV6-1, the J gene TRBJ2-1; perhaps TRBD1 as D (5 bases). There are 15 residues in the CDR3. Germline CDR1 and CDR2: MNHNS and SASEGT. The germline V and J ends were trimmed by 2 bases and 1 base, with 9 bases remaining between them. The CDR3 DNA sequence: TGTGCCAGCAGTGAAAACAGGCCTTCCTACAATGAGCAGTTCTTC. Encoded protein: CASSENRPSYNEQFF.

J is TRBJ1-3 and V is TRBV5-1; TRBD1 is a possible D gene (6 bases). CDR3 length: 16 amino acids. Trimming cost V 4 bases and J 2 bases, with 16 bases left between them. CDR1 is SGHRS, CDR2 YFSETQ, per germline. The CDR3 loop reads CASSQTTGRTGNTIYF. CDR3 DNA: TGCGCCAGCAGCCAGACGACAGGCCGCACTGGAAACACCATATATTTT.

The rearrangement links TRBV6-5 to TRBJ1-5; no definite D call. Trimming removed 6 bases at V and 2 bases at J, with 14 bases between. The germline V gene has CDR1 MNHEY and CDR2 SVGAGI. This CDR3 contains 15 residues. CDR3 sequence: CASSPATGRNQPQHF. CDR3 nucleotides: TGTGCCAGCAGCCCGGCCACGGGTCGCAATCAGCCCCAGCATTTT.

The chain employs TRBV9 and TRBJ2-1, with a possible D match to TRBD2 (6 bases). Germline V gene lookup returns CDR1 SGDLS and CDR2 YYNGEE. Trimming took off 4 bases at V and 7 bases at J, with 24 bases between the two ends. CDR3 length: 17 residues. CDR3 coding DNA: TGTGCCAGCAGCCTCACTAGCATCCCTGGCATTTTTAATGAGCAGTTCTTC. As protein: CASSLTSIPGIFNEQFF.

This sequence joins TRBV10-2 and TRBJ1-1, with D perhaps matching TRBD1 (6 bases). The CDR3 is made up of 14 amino acids. Between the trimmed V and J ends, which lost 6 bases and 3 bases, there was a span of 14 bases. CDR1 is WSHSY and CDR2 is SAAADI in the germline V gene. CDR3 sequence: CASRTQGEYTEAFF. CDR3 coding DNA: TGCGCCAGCAGGACACAGGGTGAATACACTGAAGCTTTCTTT.